The source of this TCR beta chain is a study of OX40 agonist ivuxolimab in advanced cancers. Study information: Of the patients, three showed partial responses, one with hepatocellular carcinoma and two with cutaneous melanoma. Whole-study findings and limits: Among T cells, CD8+ cells averaged more expanded clones than CD4+ cells. Low levels of normalized T-cell clonal expansion also appeared in some nonresponders.

This clone was detected once. No antigen is known for it. Trimming stripped 7 bases from V and 6 bases from J, with 10 bases between. The CDR3 has 13 amino acids. CDR1 SNHLY and CDR2 FYNNEI come from the germline V gene. The protocol was immunoSEQ multiplex PCR, while the TCRdb copy is restricted to in-frame clones and leaves out a portion. The sample has 56,000 or so clones, roughly 82% seen once. The chain uses TRBV2 and TRBJ2-6; TRBD1 is a possible D gene (6 bases). The sequences come from CD4+ or CD8+ T cells sorted from blood, collected in a trial of the OX40 agonist ivuxolimab. This receptor was identified in an adult with an advanced solid tumor such as melanoma, head and neck, liver or kidney cancer. This CDR3 reads CASNREKANVLTF. The CDR3 DNA reads as TGTGCCAGCAACAGGGAAAAGGCCAACGTCCTGACTTTC.